This paragraph reports one T cell receptor beta chain. Its antigen is unidentified. The data were taken from a study of brain T cells in children with intractable seizures. V lost 4 bases to trimming and J lost 8 bases, with 17 bases between them. The CDR3 is made up of 14 amino acids. Germline CDR1 is GTSNPN and CDR2 is SVGIG (reference sequence). Regarding the study as a whole: Viral specificity was inferred only from CDR3 similarity; HCMV serostatus was unknown.

Surgery cases with the highest brain T cell transcript signatures were chosen for sequencing. Patients received at least one anti-epileptic drug before surgery. Assay: immunoSEQ multiplex PCR; the TCRdb copy retains only in-frame clones and omits some. The sample holds approximately 77,000 clones, 85% to 95% seen once. This receptor was obtained from a boy in the first two years of life with tuberous sclerosis and intractable seizures. V is TRBV30 and J is TRBJ2-2; TRBD1 is a possible D gene (5 bases). The input for sequencing was peripheral blood, taken at surgery. The CDR3 spells CAWNSGAGSGELFF. The CDR3 nucleotides are TGTGCCTGGAACAGTGGGGCAGGCTCGGGGGAGCTGTTTTTT.